The source of this T cell receptor beta chain is a study of blood T cell repertoires in COVID-19. As for the study in general: The origin of the acute and convalescent COVID-19 samples was the United States, Italy and Spain. Nucleic acid was either cDNA or gDNA, and it came from T cells, B-cell-depleted T cells, or PBMCs.

This CDR3 is 15 amino acids long. Germline lookup yields CDR1 SGHKS and CDR2 YYEKEE (reference sequence). The junction had 9 bases not matched to a gene; V was cut back by 7 bases and J by 6 bases. The sample holds one count of this clone. The repertoire was sequenced with immunoSEQ multiplex PCR; TCRdb's copy has only in-frame clones and lacks some. The sample lists 250,000 to 400,000 clones, approximately 90% occurring once. This sequence was found in a woman in her 30s with COVID-19, enrolled during active disease. The chain joins TRBV5-5 to TRBJ1-6, with 8 positions matching TRBD1. The sequenced sample consisted of peripheral blood. CDR3 sequence reads: CASAGYRGGNSPLHF. CDR3 DNA sequence: TGTGCCAGCGCCGGGTACAGGGGGGGTAATTCACCCCTCCACTTT.